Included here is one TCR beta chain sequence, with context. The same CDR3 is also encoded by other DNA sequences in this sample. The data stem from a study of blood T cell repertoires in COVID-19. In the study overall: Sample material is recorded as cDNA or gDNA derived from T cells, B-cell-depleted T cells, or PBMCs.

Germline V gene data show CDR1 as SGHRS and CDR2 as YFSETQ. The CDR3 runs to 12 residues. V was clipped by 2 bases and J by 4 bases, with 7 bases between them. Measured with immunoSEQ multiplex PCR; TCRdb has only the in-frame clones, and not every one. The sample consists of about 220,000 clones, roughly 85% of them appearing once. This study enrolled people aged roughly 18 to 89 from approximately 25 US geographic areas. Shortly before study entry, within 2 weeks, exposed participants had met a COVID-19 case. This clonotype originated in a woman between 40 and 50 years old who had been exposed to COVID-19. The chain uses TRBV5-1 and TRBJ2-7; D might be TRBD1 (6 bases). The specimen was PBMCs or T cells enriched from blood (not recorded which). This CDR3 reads CASSLQGYEQYF. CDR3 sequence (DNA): TGCGCCAGCAGCTTACAGGGTTACGAGCAGTACTTC.